This entry lists 27 T cell receptor beta chains sequenced from one sample in a study of cytotoxic CD8 clonotypes in ibrutinib-treated CLL. Libraries were prepared by immunoSEQ multiplex PCR; TCRdb keeps only in-frame clonotypes and omits some of them. The table includes around 250,000 clones, about three quarters detected once. The material was PBMCs, obtained after 24 months of ibrutinib treatment. Source of these receptors: a human donor with chronic lymphocytic leukemia.

The chain uses TRBV28 and TRBJ1-5; 7 nucleotides line up with TRBD1. The CDR3 has 14 residues. CDR1 and CDR2 (germline): MDHEN, SYDVKM. J was trimmed by 6 bases and V by 2 bases; bases with no gene match: 4. This CDR3 is CASSLIGGGQPQHF. The CDR3 nucleotides read TGTGCCAGCAGTTTAATAGGGGGCGGTCAGCCCCAGCATTTT.

This chain uses TRBV7-8 with TRBJ1-5; TRBD1 might be the D (6 bases). V was trimmed by 5 bases and J by 3 bases, leaving 14 bases between them. CDR3 length: 15 residues. CDR1 is SGHVS and CDR2 is FQNEAQ in the germline V gene. CDR3 amino acids: CASSPPGQFNQPQHF. Here the CDR3 DNA reads TGTGCCAGCAGCCCACCAGGACAGTTCAATCAGCCCCAGCATTTT.

Only a few counts were recorded for this clone. The chain joins TRBV28 to TRBJ2-2; maybe TRBD1 (6 bases). This CDR3 has 14 amino acids. The V gene's germline CDR1 is MDHEN and CDR2 SYDVKM. V dropped 6 bases and J dropped 8 bases, with 16 bases sitting between them. The CDR3 bases are TGTGCCAGCAGCCTTTGGGGGCGCAGGGGGGAGCTGTTTTTT. Translation: CASSLWGRRGELFF.

With respect to this clone: This sample also contains other DNA sequences that code for the same CDR3. J is TRBJ2-1 and V is TRBV6-5; 11 bases fit TRBD2. V lost 8 bases and J lost 4; bases outside the gene matches: 7. CDR1 and CDR2 from the germline V gene are MNHEY and SVGAGI. This CDR3 is 15 amino acids long. CDR3 DNA: TGTGCCAGCTCCATCGGGACTAGCGGATACAATGAGCAGTTCTTC. Protein sequence: CASSIGTSGYNEQFF.

The rearrangement uses TRBV15 and TRBJ2-5; tentatively, D is TRBD2 (5 bases). CDR3 length: 14 residues. CDR1 is LNHNV, CDR2 YYDKDF, per germline (reference sequence). V shed 0 bases and J shed 9 bases, with 14 bases lying between them. CDR3 nucleotide sequence: TGTGCCACCAGCAGAGAGAGGGATAAGAGACCCCAGTACTTC. It specifies CATSRERDKRPQYF.

In this sample, this clone turned up a few times. The V call is TRBV5-4, the J call TRBJ2-7, with unresolved D. V shed 0 bases and J shed 2 bases, with 15 bases lying between them. The CDR3 spans 16 residues. Per the germline V gene, CDR1 is SGHNT and CDR2 is YYREEE (reference sequence). The CDR3 DNA sequence: TGTGCCAGCAGCTTGGACGGTAGGCAGGAAACCTACGAGCAGTACTTC. The encoded protein is CASSLDGRQETYEQYF. Variable domain in full (rest from reference TRBV5-4 and TRBJ2-7): ETGVTQSPTHLIKTRGQQVTLRCSSQSGHNTVSWYQQALGQGPQFIFQYYREEENGRGNFPPRFSGLQFPNYSSELNVNALELDDSALYLCASSLDGRQETYEQYFGPGTRLTVT.

The V gene is TRBV6-6, the J gene TRBJ1-2; D is unresolved. Germline CDR1 reads MNHNY; CDR2 reads SVGAGI (reference sequence). Trimming cost V 2 bases and J 7 bases, with 5 bases left between them. CDR3 size: 11 residues. The CDR3 nucleotides are TGTGCCAGCAGTTACCCAGCTGGCTACACCTTC. As protein: CASSYPAGYTF.

The V and J genes are TRBV28 and TRBJ2-7, with D possibly being TRBD1 (7 bases). V was cut by 8 bases and J by 1 base, with 12 bases left in between. The CDR3 spans 13 residues. Looked up from germline, CDR1 is MDHEN and CDR2 is SYDVKM. The CDR3, as DNA: TGTGCCAGCTACGCAGGGGGGTCCTACGAGCAGTACTTC. Translated: CASYAGGSYEQYF.

The chain carries TRBV7-2 and TRBJ2-2; D is possibly TRBD2 (7 bases). Trimming removed 5 bases at V and 4 bases at J, with 14 bases between. There are 15 residues in the CDR3. Germline loops: CDR1 SGHTA, CDR2 FQGNSA. The CDR3 reads CASSPSGGSTGELFF. DNA for the CDR3: TGTGCCAGCAGCCCGTCGGGGGGCAGCACCGGGGAGCTGTTTTTT.

This clone has just one count. The chain employs TRBV4-1 and TRBJ2-2; D is unresolved. CDR1 is MGHRA, CDR2 YSYEKL, per germline. V was cut by 4 bases and J by 6 bases, with 15 bases left in between. CDR3 size: 15 residues. The CDR3 sequence: CASSLHPKPAGELFF. The CDR3 DNA reads as TGCGCCAGCAGCCTTCACCCGAAACCGGCCGGGGAGCTGTTTTTT.

DNA of the CDR3: TGTGCCAGCAGCTCGGGGGGGACCCCCTACGAGCAGTACTTC. Its protein is CASSSGGTPYEQYF. The chain links TRBV13 to TRBJ2-7; 8 bases align to TRBD2. Per germline, CDR1 PRHDT and CDR2 FYEKMQ (reference sequence). Trimming at V came to 4 bases and at J to 2 bases, leaving 4 bases not matched to a gene. The CDR3 has 14 amino acids.

This clone appeared once. The chain uses TRBV28 and TRBJ2-1; D perhaps matches TRBD1 (6 bases). Deletions cut 6 bases from V and 6 bases from J, with 18 bases between. The length of the CDR3 is 15 residues. CDR1 is MDHEN, CDR2 SYDVKM, per germline. This chain's CDR3 is CASRLQDSPVNEQFF. The DNA of the CDR3 is TGTGCCAGCAGATTACAGGACAGCCCCGTCAATGAGCAGTTCTTC.

The V call is TRBV10-3, the J call TRBJ2-6; D might be TRBD1 (6 bases). The CDR3 loop spans 15 amino acids. V lost 10 bases and J lost 0, with 13 bases in between. Germline values: CDR1 ENHRY, CDR2 SYGVKD. The CDR3 coding sequence is TGTGCCACCTATACAGGGCACTCTGGGGCCAACGTCCTGACTTTC. Translating it yields CATYTGHSGANVLTF.

The chain recombines TRBV10-3 with TRBJ2-7; TRBD1 or TRBD2 may be the D gene (5 bases each). The CDR3 is 12 amino acids. V was shortened by 4 bases and J by 6 bases, with 10 bases between the two germline ends. Germline-derived CDR1 and CDR2 are ENHRY and SYGVKD. The CDR3 DNA follows: TGTGCCATCAGTGCTTTGGGGACCGAGCAGTACTTC. Translation: CAISALGTEQYF.

This chain connects TRBV9 to TRBJ2-7; maybe TRBD1 (5 bases). Trimming took 1 base from V and 5 from J, leaving 19 bases between them. Germline V gene data show CDR1 as SGDLS and CDR2 as YYNGEE. CDR3 length equals 16 residues. The CDR3 region is CASSVRGLGASDEQYF. DNA for the CDR3: TGTGCCAGCAGCGTAAGGGGTTTAGGGGCGTCTGACGAGCAGTACTTC.

In its sample, this clone was seen a few times. The chain recombines TRBV7-8 with TRBJ2-5, with 8 bases matching TRBD1. Trimming cost V 2 bases and J 5 bases; bases outside gene matches: 10. Germline CDR1 and CDR2: SGHVS and FQNEAQ. The CDR3 contains 16 residues. Here the CDR3 reads CASSLRWAGGRETQYF. Here the CDR3 DNA reads TGTGCCAGCAGCTTACGCTGGGCAGGGGGCCGGGAGACCCAGTACTTC.

The genes are TRBV5-1 and TRBJ2-5; D is unclear. Looked up from germline, CDR1 is SGHRS and CDR2 is YFSETQ. The CDR3 spans 14 residues. V lost 0 bases to trimming and J lost 1 base, with 7 bases between them. The CDR3 here is CASSLATSQETQYF. Written as DNA, the CDR3 is TGCGCCAGCAGCTTGGCTACATCCCAAGAGACCCAGTACTTC.

The chain employs TRBV29-1 and TRBJ2-3, with 12 bases aligning to TRBD2. Germline loops: CDR1 SQVTM, CDR2 ANQGSEA. The CDR3 contains 16 residues. With V trimmed by 1 base and J by 3 bases, 5 bases remained unmatched. The CDR3 bases are TGCAGCGTTGAAGGAACTAGCGGGAGGAGGACAGATACGCAGTATTTT. Protein: CSVEGTSGRRTDTQYF.

This clone showed up just once. V is TRBV14 and J is TRBJ2-3, with a weak D call TRBD2 (5 bases). V was clipped by 4 bases and J by 1 base, with 18 bases between them. Germline V gene sequence: CDR1 SGHDN, CDR2 FVKESK. The CDR3 extends over 17 amino acids. This chain's CDR3 is CASSLRSIREGTDTQYF. In DNA, the CDR3 is TGTGCCAGCAGCCTACGGTCAATACGGGAAGGCACAGATACGCAGTATTTT.

The CDR3 protein is CTSSQQEMTRTDTQYF. In nucleotides, the CDR3 is TGCACCAGCAGCCAACAAGAAATGACTCGCACAGATACGCAGTATTTT. This chain connects TRBV1 to TRBJ2-3; the listed D gene, TRBD2, was not tested against the DNA. TRBV1 is annotated as a pseudogene. There are 16 residues in the CDR3.

This clone was detected a few times. J is TRBJ1-2 and V is TRBV15, with a weak D call TRBD1 (5 bases). The CDR3 has 12 residues. With 8 bases removed from V and 6 bases from J, the gap between germline ends came to 13 bases. Germline V gene data show CDR1 as LNHNV and CDR2 as YYDKDF (reference sequence). The CDR3 loop is CATDGGPDGYTF. The CDR3 DNA reads as TGTGCCACCGACGGGGGACCTGATGGCTACACCTTC. Using reference TRBV15 and TRBJ1-2 for the parts outside the CDR3, the full variable domain is DAMVIQNPRYQVTQFGKPVTLSCSQTLNHNVMYWYQQKSSQAPKLLFHYYDKDFNNEADTPDNFQSRRPNTSFCFLDIRSPGLGDTAMYLCATDGGPDGYTFGSGTRLTVV.

The rearrangement uses TRBV11-2 and TRBJ2-5; 10 bases map to TRBD2. J gave up 4 bases and V 5 bases, and 7 bases lay outside the gene matches. CDR1 is SGHAT and CDR2 is FQNNGV in the germline V gene. CDR3 length: 15 amino acids. Here the CDR3 reads CASSGIAGGTETQYF. In DNA, the CDR3 is TGTGCCAGCAGCGGAATAGCGGGAGGAACAGAGACCCAGTACTTC.

The rearrangement joins TRBV28 to TRBJ2-7, with TRBD1 matching over 7 bases. This CDR3 is 14 amino acids long. Germline trimming cut 7 bases from V and 1 base from J; bases unmatched to any gene: 7. Germline loops: CDR1 MDHEN, CDR2 SYDVKM. CDR3 bases: TGTGCCAGCACCGGACAGGCCCTTTCCTACGAGCAGTACTTC. Translation gives CASTGQALSYEQYF.

V and J are TRBV15 and TRBJ2-3; D gene uncertain. CDR3 size: 14 residues. Trimming shortened V by 3 bases and J by 5 bases, and 12 bases separated the two germline ends. The germline gives CDR1 LNHNV, CDR2 YYDKDF (reference sequence). CDR3 in amino acids: CATSRMDSVDTQYF. The CDR3 DNA sequence: TGTGCCACCAGCAGGATGGATTCGGTAGATACGCAGTATTTT.

This CDR3 is CASSQGDNQPQHF. DNA of the CDR3: TGTGCCAGCAGCCAGGGGGACAATCAGCCCCAGCATTTT. V gene TRBV7-9 combines with J gene TRBJ1-5, with TRBD1 identical over 7 bases. J lost 3 bases, V lost 5 bases, and 1 base had no gene match. Germline assignment: CDR1 SEHNR and CDR2 FQNEAQ (reference sequence). This CDR3 has 13 residues.

The chain uses TRBV7-2 and TRBJ1-1; unclear D gene. Germline CDR1 reads SGHTA; CDR2 reads FQGNSA. With 1 base removed from V and 2 bases from J, the gap between germline ends came to 8 bases. CDR3 size: 14 residues. The CDR3 region is CASSLGVFNTEAFF. In DNA, the CDR3 is TGTGCCAGCAGCTTAGGAGTTTTCAACACTGAAGCTTTCTTT.

This chain uses TRBV7-9 with TRBJ1-2, with a tentative D call TRBD1 (5 bases). Germline CDR1 reads SEHNR; CDR2 reads FQNEAQ (reference sequence). The CDR3 contains 14 residues. Trimming pared 4 bases from V and 4 bases from J, leaving 13 bases between. Here the CDR3 reads CASSSSGGFYGYTF. Here the CDR3 DNA reads TGTGCCAGCAGCTCGAGCGGGGGGTTCTATGGCTACACCTTC.